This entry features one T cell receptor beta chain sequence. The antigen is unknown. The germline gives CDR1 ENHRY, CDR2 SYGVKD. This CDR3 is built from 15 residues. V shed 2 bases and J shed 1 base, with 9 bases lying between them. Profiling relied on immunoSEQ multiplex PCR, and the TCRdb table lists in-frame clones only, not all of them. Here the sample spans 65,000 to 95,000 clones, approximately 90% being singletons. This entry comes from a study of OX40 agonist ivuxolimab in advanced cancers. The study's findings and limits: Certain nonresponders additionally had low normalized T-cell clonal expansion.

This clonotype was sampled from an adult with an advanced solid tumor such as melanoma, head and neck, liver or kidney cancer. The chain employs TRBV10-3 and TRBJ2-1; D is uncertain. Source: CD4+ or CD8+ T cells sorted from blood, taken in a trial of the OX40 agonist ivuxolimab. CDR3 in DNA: TGTGCCATCAGTGAGACACACACTTCCTACAATGAGCAGTTCTTC. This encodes CAISETHTSYNEQFF.